What follows describes a single T cell receptor beta chain. Its target antigen remains unknown. No per-base quality is available; no much larger clone lies one base away. These data belong to a study of blood T cell repertoires in COVID-19 (TCRdb year 2020). Regarding the research as a whole: Samples from collaborators originated in the United States, Italy and Spain and spanned both the acute and convalescent phases of COVID-19. The prospective study material was composed of cDNA or gDNA derived from T cells, B-cell-depleted T cells, or PBMCs. Deeply sampled blood TCRbeta repertoires from subjects exposed to, actively infected with, or recovered from COVID-19 were included in the dataset. The repertoires were released in a freely available public database intended as a resource for research on the immune response to SARS-CoV-2. The samples were drawn from the first 160 participants of the ongoing ImmuneRACE study and from some 1,300 subjects provided by 6 global collaborators. The sample metadata nearly always contained a de-identified subject ID, COVID-19 status, age in years and sex. Where available, HLA class I and class II types were obtained from metadata supplied by the sample provider rather than from assay-based typing. Study-wide findings and limitations: How much clinical and demographic metadata was included differed by source and by participant, and the metadata was provided uncurated.

Collaborating institutions collected whole blood in K2EDTA tubes following their own protocols. For TCRbeta analysis, collaborators shipped samples as frozen whole blood, isolated PBMCs, or DNA extracted from either of those sample types. TCRbeta CDR3 regions were amplified from genomic DNA by means of the immunoSEQ Assay, a bias-controlled multiplex PCR. In the paper's pipeline: The number of nucleated cells in each sample was estimated by amplification of reference gene primers within the assay. Sequence reads were collapsed and filtered to measure the absolute abundance of every unique TCRbeta CDR3 rearrangement. For each sample, productive Simpson clonality was calculated as the square root of Simpson's diversity index over productive rearrangements. TCRdb carries this immuneACCESS record with in-frame sequences only. Its versions omit some clonotypes, under half of them owing to an unresolved V gene in the studies checked, with the rest unexplained. That table supplies the V and J calls and clone size; D and trimming were determined from the DNA. Present in this sample are a few hundred thousand clones, 87% of which were seen just once. 1% of the sample rests with the top ten.

CDR1 and CDR2 (MDHEN, SYDVKM) derive from the germline V gene. At the junction V is shortened by 2 bases and J by 2 bases, with 6 bases in between. The CDR3 spans 13 residues, from the cysteine through the phenylalanine. Only the CDR3 DNA is retained, 39 bases long and in frame from the first base. The TCR was taken from a man aged 45 to 65 with active or convalescent COVID-19. Sequenced material: peripheral blood. The sequence joins TRBV28 to TRBJ1-2, with no confident D gene call. Here is the DNA: TGTGCCAGCAGTTTAGGGAGAAACTATGGCTACACCTTC. This encodes CASSLGRNYGYTF.